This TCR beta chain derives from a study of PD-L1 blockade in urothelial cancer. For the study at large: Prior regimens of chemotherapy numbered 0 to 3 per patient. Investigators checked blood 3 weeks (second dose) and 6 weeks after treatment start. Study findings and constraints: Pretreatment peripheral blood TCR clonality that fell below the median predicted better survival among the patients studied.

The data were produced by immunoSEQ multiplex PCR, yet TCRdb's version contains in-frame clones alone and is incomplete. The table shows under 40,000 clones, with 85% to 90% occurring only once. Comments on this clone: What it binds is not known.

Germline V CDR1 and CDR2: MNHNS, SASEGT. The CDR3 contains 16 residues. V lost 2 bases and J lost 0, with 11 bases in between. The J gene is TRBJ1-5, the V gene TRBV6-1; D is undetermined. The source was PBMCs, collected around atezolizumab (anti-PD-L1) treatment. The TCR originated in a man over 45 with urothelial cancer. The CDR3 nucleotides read TGTGCCAGCAGTGAATGGTGGCAGTCTAGCAATCAGCCCCAGCATTTT. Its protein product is CASSEWWQSSNQPQHF.